This is a list of T cell receptor beta chains from one sample in a study of vaccination and CD4 T cells after COVID-19. These receptors' antigens are unknown. TCRdb re-analysed the PCR reads in MiXCR, keeping a single row per CDR3 protein. The repertoire holds under 15,000 distinct CDR3 sequences, with 50% as singletons. The specimen sequenced was CD4+ T cells from blood, cultured in vitro. All receptors come from a human donor who had recovered from COVID-19. The CDR3 runs from the conserved cysteine through the conserved F or W. The D gene is left open where the match is weak. Rows give clone size only sometimes, using once, few, many, or a class for an expanded clone.

length | J | V | D | size | CDR3 | DNA
15 | TRBJ2-5 | TRBV21-1 | - | large | CASTVLAALQETQYF | TGTGCCAGCACCGTACTAGCAGCATTACAAGAGACCCAGTACTTC
16 | TRBJ2-1 | TRBV20-1 | - | - | CSATGERGSSYNEQFF | TGCAGTGCTACAGGGGAACGGGGCAGCTCCTACAATGAGCAGTTCTTC
14 | TRBJ1-2 | TRBV28 | - | - | CASSAQAGRAGYTF | TGTGCCAGCAGTGCTCAAGCGGGCCGGGCTGGCTACACCTTC
11 | TRBJ2-7 | TRBV20-1 | - | few | CSARPDYEQYF | TGCAGTGCTAGACCCGATTACGAGCAGTACTTC
15 | TRBJ1-2 | TRBV27 | - | - | CASSLHRGGNYGYTF | TGTGCCAGCAGTTTACATCGTGGCGGAAACTATGGCTACACCTTC
14 | TRBJ2-7 | TRBV7-8 | - | - | CASSLRQITYEQYF | TGTGCCAGCAGCTTACGTCAGATTACCTACGAGCAGTACTTC
15 | TRBJ1-5 | TRBV20-1 | TRBD1 | few | CSAESGDSQQQPQHF | TGCAGTGCCGAGAGCGGGGACAGCCAGCAACAGCCCCAGCATTTT
15 | TRBJ1-3 | TRBV20-1 | - | few | CSARDLGVRGNTIYF | TGCAGTGCTAGAGATCTCGGTGTACGTGGAAACACCATATATTTT
15 | TRBJ2-5 | TRBV7-9 | TRBD2 | - | CASGARLRGEETQYF | TGTGCCAGCGGGGCCCGATTGCGGGGGGAAGAGACCCAGTACTTC
16 | TRBJ2-7 | TRBV6-2/TRBV6-3 | - | - | CASSYRPDASSYEQYF | TGTGCCAGCAGTTACCGACCGGACGCGAGCTCCTACGAGCAGTACTTC
11 | TRBJ1-1 | TRBV2 | - | - | CARGGDTEAFF | TGTGCCCGCGGGGGGGACACTGAAGCTTTCTTT
14 | TRBJ1-5 | TRBV18 | TRBD1 | - | CASSPGQANQPQHF | TGTGCCAGCTCACCAGGACAGGCTAATCAGCCCCAGCATTTT
14 | TRBJ1-6 | TRBV6-1 | - | - | CAISDRWRNSPLHF | TGTGCCATATCGGACCGATGGAGGAATTCACCCCTCCACTTT
13 | TRBJ1-5 | TRBV20-1 | - | - | CSATGAGNQPQHF | TGCAGTGCTACCGGGGCTGGCAATCAGCCCCAGCATTTT
14 | TRBJ1-5 | TRBV19 | - | - | CASSTTRGDQPQHF | TGTGCCAGTAGTACCACCAGGGGTGATCAGCCCCAGCATTTT
15 | TRBJ2-5 | TRBV4-1 | - | - | CASSQEGFAQETQYF | TGCGCCAGCAGCCAAGAGGGGTTTGCTCAAGAGACCCAGTACTTC
12 | TRBJ2-1 | TRBV7-2 | - | - | CASSLVAVEQFF | TGTGCCAGCAGCTTAGTAGCAGTTGAGCAGTTCTTC
17 | TRBJ2-2 | TRBV12-3/TRBV12-4 | TRBD2 | - | CASSLILAGLNTGELFF | TGTGCCAGCAGTTTAATACTAGCGGGACTGAACACCGGGGAGCTGTTTTTT
16 | TRBJ2-3 | TRBV20-1 | TRBD2 | - | CSATTSGRFGTDTQYF | TGCAGTGCCACGACTAGCGGGAGATTCGGCACAGATACGCAGTATTTT
15 | TRBJ2-3 | TRBV20-1 | - | - | CSATMTGESTDTQYF | TGCAGTGCTACTATGACAGGCGAGAGCACAGATACGCAGTATTTT
13 | TRBJ2-1 | TRBV29-1 | - | - | CSVSFNRHNEQFF | TGCAGCGTTTCTTTTAACAGGCACAATGAGCAGTTCTTC
15 | TRBJ2-7 | TRBV7-8 | - | few | CASSLGGSTSREQYF | TGTGCCAGCAGCTTAGGAGGGTCCACGAGTCGGGAGCAGTACTTC
14 | TRBJ2-3 | TRBV18 | - | - | CASSRSGSTDTQYF | TGTGCCAGCTCACGTTCCGGGAGCACAGATACGCAGTATTTT
14 | TRBJ2-1 | TRBV20-1 | TRBD1 | - | CSARDDRALNEQFF | TGCAGTGCTAGAGACGACAGGGCATTGAATGAGCAGTTCTTC
14 | TRBJ2-2 | TRBV2 | - | - | CASRMLGLTGELFF | TGTGCCAGCCGTATGTTGGGCCTGACCGGGGAGCTGTTTTTT
14 | TRBJ1-3 | TRBV5-1 | TRBD1 | once | CASSPGQSRNTIYF | TGCGCCAGCAGCCCGGGACAGAGCAGAAACACCATATATTTT
14 | TRBJ2-3 | TRBV19 | - | few | CASSADRSTDTQYF | TGTGCCAGTAGTGCCGACAGGAGCACAGATACGCAGTATTTT
16 | TRBJ1-2 | TRBV20-1 | - | few | CSARASRTVANYGYTF | TGCAGTGCTAGAGCTAGTAGGACAGTTGCTAACTATGGCTACACCTTC
15 | TRBJ2-7 | TRBV6-2/TRBV6-3 | - | - | CASSSRRTAPYEQYF | TGTGCCAGCAGTTCTCGTAGGACAGCCCCCTACGAGCAGTACTTC
14 | TRBJ1-3 | TRBV6-1 | - | few | CASSETSAGNTIYF | TGTGCCAGCAGTGAAACGTCAGCTGGAAACACCATATATTTT
13 | TRBJ1-1 | TRBV19 | - | - | CASSISTGTEAFF | TGTGCCAGTAGTATCTCGACGGGTACTGAAGCTTTCTTT
19 | TRBJ2-7 | TRBV23-1 | - | few | CASSPRQFRPRASRYEQYF | TGCGCCAGCAGTCCACGACAGTTCCGGCCGCGGGCTAGTAGGTACGAGCAGTACTTC
14 | TRBJ2-5 | TRBV10-3 | TRBD1 | few | CAISEDDRAETQYF | TGTGCCATCAGTGAGGACGACAGGGCAGAGACCCAGTACTTC
11 | TRBJ2-5 | TRBV28 | - | - | CASIYQETQYF | TGTGCCAGCATCTACCAAGAGACCCAGTACTTC
11 | TRBJ1-1 | TRBV28 | - | - | CASRMNTEAFF | TGTGCCAGCCGGATGAACACTGAAGCTTTCTTT
16 | TRBJ2-3 | TRBV7-9 | TRBD2 | few | CASSYPSGGGTDTQYF | TGTGCCAGCAGCTACCCCTCGGGGGGGGGCACAGATACGCAGTATTTT
12 | TRBJ1-6 | TRBV5-1 | - | - | CASSLGDSPLHF | TGCGCCAGCAGCTTGGGTGATTCACCCCTCCACTTT
14 | TRBJ2-3 | TRBV20-1 | TRBD2 | - | CSARVWEGVDTQYF | TGCAGTGCTAGAGTGTGGGAGGGCGTCGATACGCAGTATTTT
16 | TRBJ2-7 | TRBV19 | - | - | CASSGWGPGGLDEQYF | TGTGCCAGTAGTGGGTGGGGCCCTGGTGGTCTCGACGAGCAGTACTTC
15 | TRBJ2-5 | TRBV7-9 | TRBD2 | - | CASSSSRTSQETQYF | TGTGCCAGCAGCTCGAGCAGGACTAGCCAAGAGACCCAGTACTTC
14 | TRBJ1-6 | TRBV27 | - | - | CASSPHLPSLLLHF | TGTGCCAGCAGCCCACATCTCCCGTCTTTACTCCTCCACTTT
13 | TRBJ1-5 | TRBV28 | - | - | CATRTELLEPQHF | TGTGCCACAAGGACAGAACTACTGGAGCCCCAGCATTTT
14 | TRBJ2-3 | TRBV19 | TRBD2 | few | CATSGLAGTDTQYF | TGTGCCACCTCCGGACTAGCTGGCACAGATACGCAGTATTTT
14 | TRBJ2-3 | TRBV9 | TRBD2 | - | CASSAGLATDTQYF | TGTGCCAGCAGCGCGGGACTAGCGACAGATACGCAGTATTTT
16 | TRBJ2-3 | TRBV21-1 | - | few | CASSKSLGLPTDTQYF | TGTGCCAGCAGCAAGTCTCTGGGACTCCCCACAGATACGCAGTATTTT
15 | TRBJ1-5 | TRBV28 | - | - | CASSLQSYSNQPQHF | TGTGCCAGCAGTTTACAGTCCTATAGCAATCAGCCCCAGCATTTT
18 | TRBJ2-1 | TRBV4-1 | TRBD2 | - | CASSQGPLAGSSYNEQFF | TGCGCCAGCAGCCAGGGTCCTTTAGCGGGGAGCTCCTACAATGAGCAGTTCTTC
12 | TRBJ1-1 | TRBV19 | - | few | CASSPAAGLAFF | TGTGCCAGTAGTCCCGCGGCGGGGTTGGCTTTCTTT
15 | TRBJ2-2 | TRBV20-1 | TRBD2 | - | CSAFSGRLNTGELFF | TGCAGTGCTTTTAGCGGGAGGTTGAACACCGGGGAGCTGTTTTTT
16 | TRBJ2-1 | TRBV2 | TRBD2 | - | CASSDSGGSRDNEQFF | TGTGCCAGCAGTGATTCCGGCGGGAGTAGAGACAATGAGCAGTTCTTC
15 | TRBJ1-4 | TRBV20-1 | - | - | CSAILGFATNEKLFF | TGCAGTGCCATTTTAGGCTTTGCAACTAATGAAAAACTGTTTTTT
13 | TRBJ2-2 | TRBV20-1 | - | - | CSATLVATGELFF | TGCAGTGCTACCCTAGTGGCCACCGGGGAGCTGTTTTTT
15 | TRBJ2-5 | TRBV7-3 | - | few | CASSLGQRRQETQYF | TGTGCCAGCAGCTTAGGTCAGCGAAGACAAGAGACCCAGTACTTC
17 | TRBJ1-5 | TRBV7-9 | TRBD1 | few | CASSLGPGTGKNQPQHF | TGTGCCAGCAGCTTGGGCCCCGGGACAGGGAAGAATCAGCCCCAGCATTTT
17 | TRBJ1-6 | TRBV6-5 | - | - | CASSYLGNSAYNSPLHF | TGTGCCAGCAGTTACTTGGGGAATAGCGCCTATAATTCACCCCTCCACTTT